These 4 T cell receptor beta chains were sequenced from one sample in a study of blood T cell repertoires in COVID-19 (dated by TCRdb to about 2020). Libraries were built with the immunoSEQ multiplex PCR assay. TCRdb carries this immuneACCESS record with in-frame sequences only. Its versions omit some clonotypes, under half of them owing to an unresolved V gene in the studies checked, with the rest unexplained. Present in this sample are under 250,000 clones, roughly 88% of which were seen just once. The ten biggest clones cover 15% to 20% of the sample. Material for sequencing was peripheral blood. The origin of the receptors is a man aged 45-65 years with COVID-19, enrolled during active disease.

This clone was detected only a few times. The CDR3 nucleotides read TGTGCCATCAGCCGGACAGAGGATCAGCCCCAGCATTTT. It translates to CAISRTEDQPQHF. V usage is TRBV10-3 and J usage is TRBJ1-5, with a possible D match to TRBD1 (6 bases). Trimming removed 6 bases from V and 5 bases from J, with 11 bases in between. Germline CDR1 reads ENHRY; CDR2 reads SYGVKD. The CDR3 covers 13 residues.

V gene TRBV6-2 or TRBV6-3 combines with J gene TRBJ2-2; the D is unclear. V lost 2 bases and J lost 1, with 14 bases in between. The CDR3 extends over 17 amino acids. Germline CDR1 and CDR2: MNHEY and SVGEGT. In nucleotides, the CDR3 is TGTGCCAGCAGTTACGGAACTCACGGCGGGAACACCGGGGAGCTGTTTTTT. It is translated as CASSYGTHGGNTGELFF.

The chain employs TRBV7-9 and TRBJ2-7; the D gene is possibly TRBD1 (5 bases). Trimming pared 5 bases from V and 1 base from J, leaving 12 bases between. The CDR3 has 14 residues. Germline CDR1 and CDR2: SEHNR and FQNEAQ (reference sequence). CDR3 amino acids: CASSPTGHSYEQYF. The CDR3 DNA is TGTGCCAGCAGCCCCACAGGACATTCCTACGAGCAGTACTTC.

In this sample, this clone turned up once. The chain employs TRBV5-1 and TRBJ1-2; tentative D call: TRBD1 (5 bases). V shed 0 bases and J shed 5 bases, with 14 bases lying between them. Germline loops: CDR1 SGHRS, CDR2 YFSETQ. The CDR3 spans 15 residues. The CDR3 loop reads CASSLEGALGYGYTF. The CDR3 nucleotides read TGCGCCAGCAGCTTGGAAGGGGCGCTGGGTTATGGCTACACCTTC.